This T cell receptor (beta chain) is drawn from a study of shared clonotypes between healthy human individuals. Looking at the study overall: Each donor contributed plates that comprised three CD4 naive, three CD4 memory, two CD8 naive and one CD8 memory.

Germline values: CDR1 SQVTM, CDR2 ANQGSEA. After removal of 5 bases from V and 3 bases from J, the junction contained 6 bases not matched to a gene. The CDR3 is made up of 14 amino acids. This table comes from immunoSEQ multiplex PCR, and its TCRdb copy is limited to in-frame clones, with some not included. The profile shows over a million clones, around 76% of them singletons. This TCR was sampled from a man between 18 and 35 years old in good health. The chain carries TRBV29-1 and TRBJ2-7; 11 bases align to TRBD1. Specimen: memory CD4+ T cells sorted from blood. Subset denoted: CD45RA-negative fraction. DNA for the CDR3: TGCAGCGTTCACGGGGGGACAGGGGGCTACGAGCAGTACTTC. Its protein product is CSVHGGTGGYEQYF.